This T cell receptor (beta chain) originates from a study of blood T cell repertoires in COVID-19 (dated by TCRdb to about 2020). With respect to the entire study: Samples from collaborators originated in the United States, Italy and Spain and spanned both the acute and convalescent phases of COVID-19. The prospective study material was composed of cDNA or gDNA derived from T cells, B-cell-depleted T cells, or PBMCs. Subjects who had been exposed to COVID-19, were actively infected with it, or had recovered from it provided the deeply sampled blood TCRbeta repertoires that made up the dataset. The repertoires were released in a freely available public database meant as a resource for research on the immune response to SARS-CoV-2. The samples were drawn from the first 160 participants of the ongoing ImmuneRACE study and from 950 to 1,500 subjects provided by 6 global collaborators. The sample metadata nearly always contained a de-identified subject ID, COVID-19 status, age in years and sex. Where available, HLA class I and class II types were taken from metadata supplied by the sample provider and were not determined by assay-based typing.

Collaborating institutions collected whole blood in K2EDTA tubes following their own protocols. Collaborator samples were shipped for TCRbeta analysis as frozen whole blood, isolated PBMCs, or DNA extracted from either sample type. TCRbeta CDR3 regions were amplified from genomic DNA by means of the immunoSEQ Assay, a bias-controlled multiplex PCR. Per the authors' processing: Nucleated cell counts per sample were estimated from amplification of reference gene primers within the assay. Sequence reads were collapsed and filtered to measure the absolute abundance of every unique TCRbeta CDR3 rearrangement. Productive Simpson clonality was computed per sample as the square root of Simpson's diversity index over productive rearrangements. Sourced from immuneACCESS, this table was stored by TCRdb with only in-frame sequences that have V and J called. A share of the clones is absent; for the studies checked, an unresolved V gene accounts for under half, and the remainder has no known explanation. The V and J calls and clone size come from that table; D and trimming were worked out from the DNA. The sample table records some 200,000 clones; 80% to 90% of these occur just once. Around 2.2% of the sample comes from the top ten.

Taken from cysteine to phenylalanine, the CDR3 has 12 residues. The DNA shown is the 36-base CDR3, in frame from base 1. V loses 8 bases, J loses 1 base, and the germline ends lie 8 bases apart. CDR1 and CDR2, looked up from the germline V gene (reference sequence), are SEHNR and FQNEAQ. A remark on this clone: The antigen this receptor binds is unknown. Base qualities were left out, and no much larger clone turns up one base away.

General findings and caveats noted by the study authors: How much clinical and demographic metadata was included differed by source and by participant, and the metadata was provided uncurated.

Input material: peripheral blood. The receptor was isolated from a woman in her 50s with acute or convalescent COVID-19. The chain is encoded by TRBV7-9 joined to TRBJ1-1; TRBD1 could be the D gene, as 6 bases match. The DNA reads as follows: TGTGCCAGCCTAGGGGGGAACACTGAAGCTTTCTTT. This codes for CASLGGNTEAFF.